These 28 T cell receptor beta chains were all obtained from the same sample, sequenced in a study of cytomegalovirus exposure and HLA in healthy donors. This PCR relied on a set of 60 Vbeta primers and 13 Jbeta primers. Assay used: immunoSEQ multiplex PCR; TCRdb lists only in-frame clones, some missing. In the table there are 95,000 to 150,000 clones, roughly four fifths of which are singletons. Sequencing was carried out using PBMCs. The receptors originated from a woman aged 18-29 years in good health and CMV-seronegative.

The chain joins TRBV11-2 to TRBJ1-2; 9 bases agree with TRBD1. This CDR3 is built from 14 residues. Per the germline V gene, CDR1 is SGHAT and CDR2 is FQNNGV. Trimming cost V 5 bases and J 7 bases; bases outside gene matches: 8. CDR3 sequence (DNA): TGTGCCAGCAGCCCACGGACAGGGGACGGTGGCTACACCTTC. Translation gives CASSPRTGDGGYTF.

CDR3 DNA sequence: TGTGCCAGCAGCCAGGTAGACAGTTTTCTTGGCTACACCTTC. The encoded protein is CASSQVDSFLGYTF. The V and J genes are TRBV4-2 and TRBJ1-2; D is possibly TRBD1 (5 bases). V lost 3 bases, J lost 7 bases, and 15 bases lay in between. The CDR3 length is 14 residues. CDR1 and CDR2 from the germline V gene are LGHNA and YNFKEQ.

This chain links TRBV30 with TRBJ1-1, with 8 bases identical to TRBD1. Looked up from germline, CDR1 is GTSNPN and CDR2 is SVGIG (reference sequence). Unmatched junction bases numbered 7, after V lost 5 bases and J lost 5 bases. There are 13 residues in the CDR3. The CDR3 here is CAWDRGPGTEAFF. The CDR3 DNA reads as TGTGCCTGGGACAGGGGCCCGGGAACTGAAGCTTTCTTT.

J is TRBJ2-3 and V is TRBV5-1; 14 nucleotides match TRBD2. Looked up from germline, CDR1 is SGHRS and CDR2 is YFSETQ. The CDR3 sequence is 17 residues long. Trimming at V came to 4 bases and at J to 3 bases, leaving 7 bases not matched to a gene. CDR3 sequence (DNA): TGCGCCAGCAGCCAGGGACTAGCGGGGGTTTGGACAGATACGCAGTATTTT. Translated, it gives CASSQGLAGVWTDTQYF.

The chain joins TRBV19 to TRBJ2-2; 10 bases are shared with TRBD1. Germline V gives CDR1 LNHDA, CDR2 SQIVND (reference sequence). The CDR3 contains 15 residues. V trimming: 9 bases; J trimming: 5 bases; junction bases outside the gene matches: 9. The DNA of the CDR3 is TGTGCCAGCACCCCGGGACAGGGGTGGACCGGGGAGCTGTTTTTT. Protein sequence: CASTPGQGWTGELFF. The whole variable domain, remainder taken from reference TRBV19 and TRBJ2-2, is DGGITQSPKYLFRKEGQNVTLSCEQNLNHDAMYWYRQDPGQGLRLIYYSQIVNDFQKGDIAEGYSVSREKKESFPLTVTSAQKNPTAFYLCASTPGQGWTGELFFGEGSRLTVL.

The chain links TRBV30 to TRBJ2-6; D possibly corresponds to TRBD1 (5 bases). The V end was cut by 2 bases, the J end by 4 bases, with 15 bases between. The CDR3 extends over 16 amino acids. Germline CDR1 reads GTSNPN; CDR2 reads SVGIG (reference sequence). CDR3 DNA sequence: TGTGCCTGGAGTAGGTCCAGACAGTCCGGGGCCAACGTCCTGACTTTC. It specifies CAWSRSRQSGANVLTF. Based on the CDR3 plus reference TRBV30 and TRBJ2-6, the full variable domain is SQTIHQWPATLVQPVGSPLSLECTVEGTSNPNLYWYRQAAGRGLQLLFYSVGIGQISSEVPQNLSASRPQDRQFILSSKKLLLSDSGFYLCAWSRSRQSGANVLTFGAGSRLTVL.

The chain has TRBV19 and TRBJ2-7, with D tentatively TRBD1 (6 bases). Trimming pared 10 bases from V and 2 bases from J, leaving 18 bases between. CDR1 and CDR2 (germline): LNHDA, SQIVND (reference sequence). The CDR3 runs 14 residues. CDR3 coding DNA: TGTGCCACCAGTAGGGACATGGACACCTACGAGCAGTACTTC. Residues: CATSRDMDTYEQYF.

In DNA form, the CDR3 reads TGTGCCAGCAGTCTAACAGGCAATCAGCCCCAGCATTTT. The encoded protein is CASSLTGNQPQHF. The J gene is TRBJ1-5, the V gene TRBV2, with D unresolved. The V and J ends lost 5 bases and 2 bases respectively, with 7 bases between them. Germline CDR1 SNHLY, CDR2 FYNNEI. The CDR3 covers 13 residues.

This clone has just a few counts. An end of the junction does not agree with germline; a read error may underlie this. The genes are TRBV27 and TRBJ2-6; perhaps TRBD1 as D (5 bases). Germline loops: CDR1 MNHEY, CDR2 SMNVEV (reference sequence). The CDR3 is made up of 17 amino acids. This chain's CDR3 is CASSLSDTNSGANGLTF. CDR3 coding DNA: TGTGCCAGCAGTTTATCGGACACCAACTCTGGGGCCAACGGCCTGACTTTC.

The genes are TRBV25-1 and TRBJ2-1; 9 nucleotides agree with TRBD2. The CDR3 is 16 residues long. Germline values: CDR1 MGHDK, CDR2 SYGVNS. Trimming removed 3 bases from V and 6 bases from J; junction bases left unmatched: 9. The CDR3 here is CASSEVGTSFFNEQFF. For the CDR3, the DNA is TGTGCCAGCAGTGAGGTGGGGACTAGCTTTTTCAATGAGCAGTTCTTC. Using reference TRBV25-1 and TRBJ2-1 for the parts outside the CDR3, the full variable domain is EADIYQTPRYLVIGTGKKITLECSQTMGHDKMYWYQQDPGMELHLIHYSYGVNSTEKGDLSSESTVSRIRTEHFPLTLESARPSHTSQYLCASSEVGTSFFNEQFFGPGTRLTVL.

The chain couples TRBV4-1 to TRBJ1-1; no definite D call. Per germline, CDR1 MGHRA and CDR2 YSYEKL. The CDR3 contains 17 residues. V lost 3 bases and J 3 bases, leaving 20 bases between the germline ends. The CDR3 bases are TGCGCCAGCAGCCAGCTGAGGAGTCATAGGCGGGACACTGAAGCTTTCTTT. This encodes CASSQLRSHRRDTEAFF.

This clone was observed a single time. The V and J genes are TRBV2 and TRBJ1-5, with a weak D call TRBD1 (6 bases). The CDR3 contains 14 residues. Trimming cost V 6 bases and J 1 base, with 10 bases left between them. Germline V lookup: CDR1 SNHLY, CDR2 FYNNEI. CDR3 sequence: CASRTGLSNQPQHF. DNA for the CDR3: TGTGCCAGCAGGACAGGCCTCAGCAATCAGCCCCAGCATTTT.

The chain uses TRBV6-6 and TRBJ1-6; D call uncertain. The V gene lost 10 bases and the J gene lost 7 bases, with 20 bases spanning the gap. Germline V gene data show CDR1 as MNHNY and CDR2 as SVGAGI (reference sequence). This CDR3 is 15 amino acids long. The CDR3 DNA follows: TGTGCCACAAGGCCCGGTGACATCCCAAATTCACCCCTCCACTTT. As protein: CATRPGDIPNSPLHF.

The CDR3: CASSLGGGTTNEKLFF. The CDR3 DNA is TGCGCCAGCAGCTTGGGGGGGGGAACGACGAATGAAAAACTGTTTTTT. The J gene is TRBJ1-4, the V gene TRBV5-1; the D gene is possibly TRBD1 (5 bases). The germline gives CDR1 SGHRS, CDR2 YFSETQ. Trimming cost V 0 bases and J 5 bases, with 14 bases left between them. The CDR3 contains 16 residues.

This sequence joins TRBV15 and TRBJ2-7, with a weak D call TRBD2 (5 bases). The CDR3 extends over 15 amino acids. The V gene lost 5 bases and the J gene lost 2 bases, with 16 bases spanning the gap. Germline-derived CDR1 and CDR2 are LNHNV and YYDKDF (reference sequence). In DNA form, the CDR3 reads TGTGCCACCAGCCGCGGCGCGGGCCGGACCTACGAGCAGTACTTC. It codes for CATSRGAGRTYEQYF.

This clone showed up just a few times. V and J are TRBV5-4 and TRBJ2-1; tentative D call: TRBD1 (5 bases). V lost 4 bases to trimming and J lost 4 bases, with 15 bases between them. The CDR3 totals 15 residues. Looked up from germline, CDR1 is SGHNT and CDR2 is YYREEE (reference sequence). For the CDR3, the DNA is TGTGCCAGCAGCGCAACTGGAGACAGTTACAATGAGCAGTTCTTC. Protein product: CASSATGDSYNEQFF.

The chain couples TRBV2 to TRBJ1-1, with D possibly TRBD1 on 5 matching bases. This CDR3 is 13 amino acids long. V was clipped by 11 bases and J by 3 bases, with 16 bases between them. In germline, CDR1 is SNHLY, CDR2 FYNNEI. CDR3 sequence reads: CASLAEGDTEAFF. The DNA of the CDR3 is TGTGCCTCCCTCGCGGAAGGGGACACTGAAGCTTTCTTT.

This sequence joins TRBV7-9 and TRBJ1-2; perhaps TRBD1 as D (5 bases). Germline V gene data show CDR1 as SEHNR and CDR2 as FQNEAQ (reference sequence). The V and J ends lost 5 bases and 8 bases respectively, with 18 bases between them. This CDR3 region has 14 residues. CDR3: CASSPRTLNGGYTF. The CDR3 DNA reads TGTGCCAGCAGCCCCCGGACACTCAACGGGGGCTACACCTTC.

The CDR3 reads CASSSWTGGTEAFF. DNA of the CDR3: TGTGCCAGCAGCTCGTGGACAGGGGGGACTGAAGCTTTCTTT. The chain combines TRBV7-8 with TRBJ1-1; TRBD1 matches at 10 bases. Trimming took 4 bases from V and 5 from J; bases not matched to a gene: 4. CDR1 is SGHVS, CDR2 FQNEAQ, per germline. The CDR3 covers 14 residues.

V usage is TRBV19 and J usage is TRBJ2-2; 9 bases map to TRBD1. The length of the CDR3 is 18 residues. V was pared by 3 bases and J by 7 bases, with 15 bases of the junction left unmatched. Germline V gene lookup returns CDR1 LNHDA and CDR2 SQIVND (reference sequence). DNA for the CDR3: TGTGCCAGTAGTATTAGTGACAGGGGGTTAAGAAGTGTCGGGGAGCTGTTTTTT. It codes for CASSISDRGLRSVGELFF. The variable domain in full, completed from reference TRBV19 and TRBJ2-2, reads DGGITQSPKYLFRKEGQNVTLSCEQNLNHDAMYWYRQDPGQGLRLIYYSQIVNDFQKGDIAEGYSVSREKKESFPLTVTSAQKNPTAFYLCASSISDRGLRSVGELFFGEGSRLTVL.

This chain uses TRBV30 with TRBJ2-7, with D perhaps matching TRBD2 (5 bases). The CDR3 spans 13 residues. CDR1 GTSNPN and CDR2 SVGIG come from the germline V gene (reference sequence). The V end lost 5 bases, the J end lost 1 base, and 12 bases lay between the germline ends. The DNA for the CDR3 is TGTGCCTGGGCCGCACGGACTTCCTACGAGCAGTACTTC. Residues: CAWAARTSYEQYF.

The chain couples TRBV6-5 to TRBJ2-1; 11 nucleotides line up with TRBD1. The CDR3 runs to 11 residues. CDR1 and CDR2 (germline): MNHEY, SVGAGI. J gave up 12 bases and V 9 bases, and 4 bases lay outside the gene matches. The CDR3 sequence is CASGTGGGQFF. CDR3 DNA: TGTGCCAGTGGGACAGGGGGGGGGCAGTTCTTC.

A note on this clone: Other nucleotide sequences in the sample specify the same CDR3. V usage is TRBV2 and J usage is TRBJ2-1, with D tentatively TRBD2 (6 bases). With 5 bases removed from V and 6 bases from J, the gap between germline ends came to 20 bases. CDR1 is SNHLY, CDR2 FYNNEI, per germline. The CDR3 spans 16 residues. CDR3 residues: CASSQLGGPQPNEQFF. In DNA form, the CDR3 reads TGTGCCAGCAGTCAACTGGGGGGACCTCAGCCCAATGAGCAGTTCTTC.

This chain connects TRBV7-9 to TRBJ2-5; 12 bases agree with TRBD2. TRBJ2-7 matches the DNA end more closely, so the J call is doubtful. Germline V gives CDR1 SEHNR, CDR2 FQNEAQ (reference sequence). CDR3 length: 16 residues. The CDR3, as DNA: TGTGCCAGCAGCTTATTGCCTAGCGGGAGGGAACACGAGCAGTACTTC. It codes for CASSLLPSGREHEQYF.

This rearrangement joins TRBV5-1 to TRBJ2-7; 8 bases are shared with TRBD2. Unmatched junction bases numbered 14, after V lost 2 bases and J lost 7 bases. The CDR3 has 16 residues. CDR1 and CDR2 (germline): SGHRS, YFSETQ. The CDR3 here is CASSFEPGGAALEQYF. The CDR3 DNA reads TGCGCCAGCAGCTTTGAACCGGGAGGGGCCGCCTTAGAGCAGTACTTC. Using reference TRBV5-1 and TRBJ2-7 for the parts outside the CDR3, the full variable domain is KAGVTQTPRYLIKTRGQQVTLSCSPISGHRSVSWYQQTPGQGLQFLFEYFSETQRNKGNFPGRFSGRQFSNSRSEMNVSTLELGDSALYLCASSFEPGGAALEQYFGPGTRLTVT.

V usage is TRBV5-1 and J usage is TRBJ1-4; D is possibly TRBD1 (6 bases). The CDR3 covers 13 residues. Trimming pared 3 bases from V and 13 bases from J, leaving 16 bases between. Per germline, CDR1 SGHRS and CDR2 YFSETQ. The CDR3 here is CASSSWGRDPLFF. The CDR3 DNA is TGCGCCAGCAGCTCCTGGGGGCGCGATCCACTGTTTTTT.

In this sample, this clone turned up a few times. This sequence joins TRBV5-1 and TRBJ1-1, with D hard to call. Germline-derived CDR1 and CDR2 are SGHRS and YFSETQ. Deletions cut 4 bases from V and 2 bases from J, with 18 bases between. This CDR3 comprises 16 residues. In nucleotides, the CDR3 is TGCGCCAGCAGCCTAGGTAGCTCAATCAGAAACACTGAAGCTTTCTTT. This codes for CASSLGSSIRNTEAFF.

This clone is categorized as medium-sized. The rearrangement uses TRBV14 and TRBJ1-1; 8 positions agree with TRBD1. V shed 4 bases and J 12 bases; nucleotides not matched to a gene: 10. Germline V CDR1 and CDR2: SGHDN, FVKESK. This CDR3 has 13 amino acids. The CDR3 spells CASSLFGQGGTFF. The CDR3 DNA reads as TGTGCCAGCAGCCTATTCGGACAGGGTGGGACTTTCTTT.